These 13 T cell receptor beta chains share one sample of origin, sequenced in a study of blood T cell repertoires in COVID-19. The protocol was immunoSEQ multiplex PCR, while the TCRdb copy is restricted to in-frame clones and leaves out a portion. The sample yields just over 350,000 clones, approximately 84% seen once. The specimen was PBMCs or T cells enriched from blood (not recorded which). These TCRs come from a woman aged 25 to 39 who had recovered from COVID-19.

The chain carries TRBV5-4 and TRBJ1-6, with 9 bases that match TRBD1. The CDR3 length is 14 residues. Germline V gene data show CDR1 as SGHNT and CDR2 as YYREEE (reference sequence). J gave up 9 bases and V 0 bases, and 1 base lay outside the gene matches. DNA for the CDR3: TGTGCCAGCAGCTTGGGACAGGGGGGTTCACCCCTCCACTTT. Encoded protein: CASSLGQGGSPLHF.

This clone was found a few times. This chain joins TRBV5-4 and TRBJ2-7; D ambiguous. The ends were cut back, 4 bases at V and 6 bases at J, with 11 bases in the middle. The CDR3 runs 12 residues. Germline V gene data show CDR1 as SGHNT and CDR2 as YYREEE (reference sequence). The CDR3 coding sequence is TGTGCCAGCAGCCTGGATTCTACCGAGCAGTACTTC. Encoded protein: CASSLDSTEQYF.

Ten or more counts support this clone. The J gene is TRBJ2-1, the V gene TRBV7-6; 12 positions agree with TRBD2. Germline lookup yields CDR1 SGHVS and CDR2 FNYEAQ. This CDR3 comprises 16 residues. With 2 bases clipped from V and 4 bases from J, the junction kept 3 bases outside the gene matches. CDR3: CASSLTGLAGYNEQFF. For the CDR3, the DNA is TGTGCCAGCAGCTTAACAGGACTAGCGGGGTACAATGAGCAGTTCTTC.

The chain uses TRBV13 and TRBJ2-1, with D perhaps matching TRBD1 (5 bases). Germline assignment: CDR1 PRHDT and CDR2 FYEKMQ (reference sequence). CDR3 length equals 12 residues. The V end lost 5 bases, the J end lost 9 bases, and 11 bases lay between the germline ends. The CDR3 nucleotides are TGTGCCAGCAGCCCCAGGGTAGGTGAGCAGTTCTTC. Its translation: CASSPRVGEQFF.

The gene calls are TRBV6-2 or TRBV6-3 and TRBJ1-5; D gene uncertain. CDR1 is MNHEY and CDR2 is SVGEGT in the germline V gene. This CDR3 contains 17 residues. Deletions cut 0 bases from V and 2 bases from J, with 14 bases between. CDR3 nucleotide sequence: TGTGCCAGCAGTTACTCGGCCCGAGGGTTTGGCAATCAGCCCCAGCATTTT. Protein: CASSYSARGFGNQPQHF.

The chain joins TRBV4-1 to TRBJ2-3, with 11 nucleotides matching TRBD2. Per germline, CDR1 MGHRA and CDR2 YSYEKL. Trimming cost V 1 base and J 0 bases; bases outside gene matches: 6. This CDR3 contains 18 residues. The CDR3 nucleotides are TGCGCCAGCAGCCAAGTCCTAGCGGGGGGTGGGAGCACAGATACGCAGTATTTT. Residues: CASSQVLAGGGSTDTQYF.

This clone was seen repeatedly, ten times or more. Other nucleotide sequences from this sample produce the same CDR3. CDR3 sequence (DNA): TGCGCCAGCAGCCAGAGGACTAGCGGGAGGACCACCTCCTACGAGCAGTACTTC. This sequence encodes CASSQRTSGRTTSYEQYF. V and J are TRBV4-1 and TRBJ2-7, with 14 positions matching TRBD2. The CDR3 sequence is 18 residues long. Germline assignment: CDR1 MGHRA and CDR2 YSYEKL. Trimming at V came to 3 bases and at J to 0 bases, leaving 7 bases not matched to a gene.

DNA for the CDR3: TGTGCCAGCAGTCGGGGGGGGGCAGGCTATAATTCACCCCTCCACTTT. As protein: CASSRGGAGYNSPLHF. The chain uses TRBV2 and TRBJ1-6; D possibly corresponds to TRBD1 (6 bases). V shed 5 bases and J shed 3 bases, with 14 bases lying between them. Looked up from germline, CDR1 is SNHLY and CDR2 is FYNNEI. This CDR3 is 16 amino acids long.

The V call is TRBV10-2, the J call TRBJ1-1; D is perhaps TRBD1 (5 bases). The CDR3 covers 13 residues. The V end lost 2 bases, the J end lost 3 bases, and 7 bases lay between the germline ends. Germline CDR1 WSHSY, CDR2 SAAADI. For the CDR3, the DNA is TGCGCCAGCAGTGAGCAGGGCGACACTGAAGCTTTCTTT. Protein product: CASSEQGDTEAFF.

The rearrangement links TRBV12-3 or TRBV12-4 to TRBJ1-1; 7 bases match TRBD1. The CDR3 runs to 13 residues. V lost 5 bases to trimming and J lost 4 bases; unmatched junction nucleotides: 4. The CDR3 nucleotides are TGTGCCAGCAGTCCGACAGGGTTCACTGAAGCTTTCTTT. Its translation is CASSPTGFTEAFF.

The J gene is TRBJ1-4, the V gene TRBV28, with D possibly being TRBD1 (6 bases). Trimming removed 4 bases at V and 14 bases at J, with 17 bases between. Germline CDR1 MDHEN, CDR2 SYDVKM. This CDR3 contains 13 residues. The CDR3 loop reads CASSSRQVILLFF. CDR3 DNA: TGTGCCAGCAGTTCAAGACAGGTTATCCTGCTGTTTTTT.

CDR3 loop: CASTRLGSGEPYTF. DNA for the CDR3: TGTGCCAGCACCCGGTTGGGTTCTGGGGAGCCATACACCTTC. The V gene is TRBV11-2, the J gene TRBJ1-2; no clear D. In germline, CDR1 is SGHAT, CDR2 FQNNGV. The CDR3 covers 14 residues. Trimming stripped 7 bases from V and 11 bases from J, with 23 bases between.

The rearrangement uses TRBV3-1 (or the pseudogene TRBV3-2) and TRBJ1-1; no clear D gene. CDR1 and CDR2 from the germline V gene are LGHDT and YNNKEL (reference sequence). Trimming shortened V by 4 bases and J by 1 base, and 10 bases separated the two germline ends. The CDR3 loop spans 14 amino acids. CDR3 sequence: CASSPTTGNTEAFF. The DNA for the CDR3 is TGTGCCAGCAGCCCCACTACCGGGAACACTGAAGCTTTCTTT.